One and the same sample provided the 24 T cell receptor beta chains below, sequenced in a study of blood T cell repertoires in COVID-19. Using immunoSEQ multiplex PCR, the repertoire was profiled, and TCRdb retains in-frame clones only, with some absent. The sample includes about 240,000 clones, about four fifths of them seen just once. What was sequenced was peripheral blood. All receptors derive from a young man who had recovered from COVID-19.

The CDR3 sequence is CASNYQGDGYTF. The CDR3 DNA is TGTGCCAGCAACTATCAGGGGGACGGCTACACCTTC. This chain connects TRBV2 to TRBJ1-2, with TRBD1 matching over 7 bases. The V segment lost 7 bases and the J segment 8 bases; nucleotides outside the gene matches: 7. Germline-derived CDR1 and CDR2 are SNHLY and FYNNEI. This CDR3 is built from 12 residues.

In nucleotides, the CDR3 is TGTGCCAGCAGCTTACAGGGTAGGGATGGCTACACCTTC. It yields the protein CASSLQGRDGYTF. This chain uses TRBV13 with TRBJ1-2; perhaps TRBD1 as D (5 bases). The CDR3 is 13 residues long. CDR1 PRHDT and CDR2 FYEKMQ come from the germline V gene (reference sequence). With 2 bases removed from V and 6 bases from J, the gap between germline ends came to 10 bases.

V and J are TRBV2 and TRBJ2-1; perhaps TRBD2 as D (6 bases). The ends were cut back, 5 bases at V and 1 base at J, with 9 bases in the middle. The CDR3 contains 14 residues. Per germline, CDR1 SNHLY and CDR2 FYNNEI. CDR3 in amino acids: CASSLGGSYNEQFF. The CDR3 region has the DNA TGTGCCAGCAGTTTGGGGGGATCCTACAATGAGCAGTTCTTC.

The rearrangement joins TRBV7-8 to TRBJ2-3; D not resolved. CDR1 SGHVS and CDR2 FQNEAQ come from the germline V gene. The CDR3 extends over 13 amino acids. With 5 bases removed from V and 6 bases from J, the gap between germline ends came to 12 bases. The CDR3 DNA is TGTGCCAGCAGCGGTAGACTCACCGATACGCAGTATTTT. The encoded protein is CASSGRLTDTQYF.

The chain has TRBV7-3 and TRBJ2-1; D remains ambiguous. V was shortened by 2 bases and J by 5 bases, with 10 bases between the two germline ends. The CDR3 extends over 14 amino acids. CDR1 and CDR2 from the germline V gene are SGHTA and FQGTGA. In nucleotides, the CDR3 is TGTGCCAGCAGCTTATTTCAGATGAACAATGAGCAGTTCTTC. Its protein product is CASSLFQMNNEQFF.

This chain connects TRBV19 to TRBJ1-2, with TRBD1 identical over 9 bases. Trimming removed 5 bases from V and 6 bases from J; junction bases left unmatched: 13. The CDR3 sequence is 16 residues long. The germline gives CDR1 LNHDA, CDR2 SQIVND (reference sequence). CDR3 loop: CASSARGDRVHHGYTF. Written as DNA, the CDR3 is TGTGCCAGTAGTGCCAGGGGGGACAGGGTGCACCATGGCTACACCTTC.

This clone was observed a few times. V usage is TRBV9 and J usage is TRBJ1-2; D might be TRBD1 (5 bases). Trimming took 0 bases from V and 2 from J, leaving 8 bases between them. Looked up from germline, CDR1 is SGDLS and CDR2 is YYNGEE. The CDR3 covers 14 residues. The CDR3 region is CASSVGQSNYGYTF. In DNA, the CDR3 is TGTGCCAGCAGCGTAGGACAGTCCAACTATGGCTACACCTTC.

This chain joins TRBV5-4 and TRBJ2-2; tentative D call: TRBD1 (5 bases). This CDR3 comprises 15 residues. Germline V gene lookup returns CDR1 SGHNT and CDR2 YYREEE (reference sequence). Trimming removed 0 bases at V and 6 bases at J, with 12 bases between. CDR3 region: CASSLGQGIAGELFF. CDR3 bases: TGTGCCAGCAGCTTGGGGCAGGGAATTGCCGGGGAGCTGTTTTTT.

The table lists this clone with many counts. The chain uses TRBV9 and TRBJ1-5, with a weak D call TRBD1 (6 bases). Germline V lookup: CDR1 SGDLS, CDR2 YYNGEE. The CDR3 contains 15 residues. Trimming shortened V by 2 bases and J by 8 bases, and 17 bases separated the two germline ends. CDR3 in amino acids: CASSVGAGKGEPQHF. For the CDR3, the DNA is TGTGCCAGCAGCGTCGGGGCCGGGAAGGGGGAGCCCCAGCATTTT.

This chain connects TRBV11-2 to TRBJ2-7; 7 nucleotides line up with TRBD1. CDR1 and CDR2 (germline): SGHAT, FQNNGV. The CDR3 loop spans 16 amino acids. V was pared by 2 bases and J by 5 bases, with 12 bases of the junction left unmatched. CDR3 protein: CASSLIRGQRAHEQYF. CDR3 in DNA: TGTGCCAGCAGCTTAATTAGGGGACAGAGGGCCCACGAGCAGTACTTC.

The chain recombines TRBV6-6 with TRBJ2-3, with TRBD1 identical over 8 bases. In germline, CDR1 is MNHNY, CDR2 SVGAGI (reference sequence). Unmatched junction bases numbered 9, after V lost 8 bases and J lost 2 bases. There are 15 residues in the CDR3. CDR3 nucleotides: TGTGCCAGCGGACCGACAGGGGAAGCCACAGATACGCAGTATTTT. This encodes CASGPTGEATDTQYF.

The chain is built from TRBV4-1 and TRBJ2-5; D is unresolved. This CDR3 is built from 14 residues. The germline V gene encodes CDR1 MGHRA and CDR2 YSYEKL. Deletions cut 1 base from V and 9 bases from J, with 15 bases between. The chain's CDR3 is CASSQVPVVSAQYF. As DNA, the CDR3 is TGCGCCAGCAGCCAAGTTCCGGTTGTTTCGGCCCAGTACTTC.

This clone was recorded a few times. The rearrangement joins TRBV27 to TRBJ1-5; D might be TRBD1 (5 bases). The CDR3 runs 13 residues. Germline values: CDR1 MNHEY, CDR2 SMNVEV (reference sequence). V lost 3 bases to trimming and J lost 7 bases, with 10 bases between them. The CDR3 sequence: CASSLGQGQPQHF. The DNA for the CDR3 is TGTGCCAGCAGTTTGGGTCAGGGCCAGCCCCAGCATTTT.

The chain has TRBV21-1 and TRBJ2-2; TRBD1, as called in the table, went unchecked against the DNA. TRBV21-1 is shown as a pseudogene. The CDR3 loop spans 15 amino acids. For the CDR3, the DNA is TGTGCCAGCAGCCGGGACCGGGACATAAGCGGGGAGCTGTTTTTT. Translating gives CASSRDRDISGELFF.

The chain has TRBV19 and TRBJ1-4, with TRBD1 matching over 9 bases. This CDR3 is 13 amino acids long. Trimming took 4 bases from V and 8 from J; bases not matched to a gene: 2. The germline CDR1 and CDR2 sequences are LNHDA and SQIVND (reference sequence). CDR3 residues: CASSTGTGEKLFF. Written as DNA, the CDR3 is TGTGCCAGTAGTACCGGGACAGGGGAAAAACTGTTTTTT.

V gene TRBV9 combines with J gene TRBJ2-7, with 10 bases fitting TRBD2. The CDR3 totals 17 residues. J was trimmed by 2 bases and V by 0 bases; bases with no gene match: 8. Germline loops: CDR1 SGDLS, CDR2 YYNGEE. CDR3 loop: CASSVEGLAERTYEQYV. The CDR3, as DNA: TGTGCCAGCAGCGTAGAAGGACTAGCGGAAAGAACCTACGAGCAGTACGTC.

CDR3 protein: CASGRGLNQPQHF. The DNA for the CDR3 is TGTGCCAGCGGCAGGGGCCTTAATCAGCCCCAGCATTTT. The V call is TRBV2, the J call TRBJ1-5, with D possibly being TRBD1 (6 bases). CDR3 size: 13 residues. Germline-derived CDR1 and CDR2 are SNHLY and FYNNEI. Trimming stripped 8 bases from V and 4 bases from J, with 12 bases between.

The rearrangement joins TRBV19 to TRBJ1-1; D not certain. From germline, CDR1 is LNHDA and CDR2 SQIVND (reference sequence). There are 11 residues in the CDR3. The V end was cut by 4 bases, the J end by 6 bases, with 6 bases between. CDR3 amino acids: CASSSLAEAFF. The CDR3 DNA is TGTGCCAGTAGTAGTCTAGCTGAAGCTTTCTTT.

This chain uses TRBV5-3 with TRBJ2-1, with 8 nucleotides matching TRBD1. TRBV5-3 has ORF status, its function being uncertain. Trimming at V came to 4 bases and at J to 3 bases, leaving 9 bases not matched to a gene. The CDR3 has 16 amino acids. The CDR3 here is CARSADRERIYNEQFF. In DNA form, the CDR3 reads TGTGCCAGAAGCGCGGACAGGGAACGAATCTACAATGAGCAGTTCTTC.

As regards this clone: This clone may be a read error of a much larger clone one base away. Distinct nucleotide sequences in the sample also encode this CDR3. The chain employs TRBV4-1 and TRBJ2-2, with 8 positions matching TRBD2. Germline V CDR1 and CDR2: MGHRA, YSYEKL. This CDR3 contains 15 residues. V shed 1 base, J shed 5 bases, and the junction held 3 bases outside the gene matches. CDR3 residues: CASSQAGGRTGELFF. In DNA form, the CDR3 reads TGCGCCAGCAGCCAAGCGGGGGGGCGGACCGGGGAGCTGTTTTTT.

The V and J genes are TRBV19 and TRBJ2-3; TRBD1 aligns across 7 bases. This CDR3 region has 15 residues. Germline loops: CDR1 LNHDA, CDR2 SQIVND (reference sequence). Losses at the gene ends were 6 bases for V and 1 base for J; bases not matched to a gene: 7. CDR3 nucleotides: TGTGCCAGTAGGCCCCGGGACAGTCGCACAGATACGCAGTATTTT. Amino acid sequence: CASRPRDSRTDTQYF.

In this sample, this clone turned up a few times. V is TRBV28 and J is TRBJ2-5; D possibly corresponds to TRBD2 (7 bases). V lost 6 bases to trimming and J lost 5 bases, with 16 bases between them. The CDR3 sequence is 14 residues long. The V gene's germline CDR1 is MDHEN and CDR2 SYDVKM. The CDR3 loop reads CASSLSGGQETQYF. The CDR3 DNA reads as TGTGCCAGCAGCCTCTCGGGAGGACAGGAGACCCAGTACTTC.

The V and J genes are TRBV5-1 and TRBJ1-4; D is possibly TRBD1 (6 bases). V was cut by 4 bases and J by 6 bases, with 16 bases left in between. This CDR3 contains 15 residues. Per the germline V gene, CDR1 is SGHRS and CDR2 is YFSETQ. CDR3: CASSTTGQEDEKLFF. For the CDR3, the DNA is TGCGCCAGCAGCACCACAGGGCAGGAGGATGAAAAACTGTTTTTT.

V is TRBV28 and J is TRBJ2-5; possible D gene TRBD2, 6 bases. The CDR3 runs to 13 residues. V was shortened by 8 bases and J by 4 bases, with 14 bases between the two germline ends. Germline lookup yields CDR1 MDHEN and CDR2 SYDVKM. CDR3 amino acids: CASVAGTGETQYF. CDR3 sequence (DNA): TGTGCCAGCGTCGCGGGGACGGGAGAGACCCAGTACTTC.